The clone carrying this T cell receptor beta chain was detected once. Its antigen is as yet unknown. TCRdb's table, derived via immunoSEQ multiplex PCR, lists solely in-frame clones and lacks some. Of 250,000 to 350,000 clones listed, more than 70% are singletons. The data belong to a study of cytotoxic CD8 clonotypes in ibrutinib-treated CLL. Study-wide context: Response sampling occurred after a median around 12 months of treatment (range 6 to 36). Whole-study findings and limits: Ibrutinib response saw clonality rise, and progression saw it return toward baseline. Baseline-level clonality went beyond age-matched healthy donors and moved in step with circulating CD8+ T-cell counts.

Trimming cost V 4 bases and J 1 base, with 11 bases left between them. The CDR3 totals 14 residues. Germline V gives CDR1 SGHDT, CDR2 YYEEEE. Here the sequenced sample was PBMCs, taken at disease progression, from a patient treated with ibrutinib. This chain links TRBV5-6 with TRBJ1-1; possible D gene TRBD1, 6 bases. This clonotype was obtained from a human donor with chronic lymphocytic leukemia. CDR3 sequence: CASSLPTGNTEAFF. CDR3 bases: TGTGCCAGCAGCCTACCGACAGGGAACACTGAAGCTTTCTTT.